This T cell receptor beta chain is drawn from a study of shared clonotypes between healthy human individuals. The overall study: Researchers drew samples from a couple of women and three men aged 18 to 49. Study observations and caveats: The authors sampled blood alone, and tissue repertoires likely differ.

CD4+ cells yielded CD45RA+ naive and CD45RA-negative memory subsets. As to this clone: Antigen: not known.

Using immunoSEQ multiplex PCR, the repertoire was profiled, and TCRdb retains in-frame clones only, with some absent. The data show 2 million to 3 million clones, approximately 94% seen once. The CDR3 spans 14 residues. V was cut by 4 bases and J by 7 bases, with 14 bases left in between. Looked up from germline, CDR1 is ENHRY and CDR2 is SYGVKD. Source material: naive CD4+ T cells from PBMCs. Subset denoted: CD45RA+ positively selected. The TCR sequence derives from a man younger than 30 in good health. Some clones in this sample may be carry-over from other donors' samples. The chain links TRBV10-3 to TRBJ1-5; possible D gene TRBD1, 5 bases. CDR3 residues: CAISGPGTDQPQHF. The CDR3 coding sequence is TGTGCCATCAGTGGGCCGGGGACCGACCAGCCCCAGCATTTT.